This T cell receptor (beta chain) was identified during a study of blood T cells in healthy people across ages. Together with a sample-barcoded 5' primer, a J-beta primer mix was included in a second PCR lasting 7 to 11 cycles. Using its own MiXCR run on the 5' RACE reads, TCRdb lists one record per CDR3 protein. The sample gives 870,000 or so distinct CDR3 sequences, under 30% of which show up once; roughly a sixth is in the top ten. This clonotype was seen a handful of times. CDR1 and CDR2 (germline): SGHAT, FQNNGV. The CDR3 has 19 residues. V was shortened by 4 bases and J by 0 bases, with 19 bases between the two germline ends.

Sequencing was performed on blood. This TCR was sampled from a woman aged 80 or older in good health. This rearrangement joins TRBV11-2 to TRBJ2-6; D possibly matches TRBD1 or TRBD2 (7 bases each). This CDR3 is CASSSPRARGGSGANVLTF. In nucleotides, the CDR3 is TGTGCCAGCAGCTCGCCTAGGGCCAGGGGGGGCTCTGGGGCCAACGTCCTGACTTTC. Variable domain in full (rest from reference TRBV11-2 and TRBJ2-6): EAGVAQSPRYKIIEKRQSVAFWCNPISGHATLYWYQQILGQGPKLLIQFQNNGVVDDSQLPKDRFSAERLKGVDSTLKIQPAKLEDSAVYLCASSSPRARGGSGANVLTFGAGSRLTVL.